What follows is one T cell receptor (beta chain) and its context. The validation cohort, a group of 100 to 150 subjects, included the donors and was separate from the roughly 670-subject first cohort. Repertoires were generated with immunoSEQ multiplex PCR, while TCRdb's copy carries only in-frame clones and drops some. Of tens of thousands of clones listed, roughly nine tenths are singletons. The data derive from a study of cytomegalovirus exposure and HLA in healthy donors. The germline CDR1 and CDR2 sequences are MNHEY and SMNVEV (reference sequence). This CDR3 has 16 amino acids. The V gene end was trimmed by 3 bases and the J gene end by 5 bases; junction bases not matched to a gene: 10.

The rearrangement joins TRBV27 to TRBJ2-1; 7 bases agree with TRBD1. This receptor was identified in a woman in her thirties in good health and CMV-seronegative. The sequenced sample was PBMCs. Here the CDR3 reads CASSFLPGQQNNEQFF. In DNA form, the CDR3 reads TGTGCCAGCAGTTTTTTACCGGGACAGCAAAACAATGAGCAGTTCTTC.